A single sample gave rise to the 32 T cell receptor beta chains below, sequenced in a study of CD8 T cells in ankylosing spondylitis. Notes on the study in general: About 8 highly homologous variants made up a TCR beta motif, and this motif appeared characteristic of ankylosing spondylitis blood.

Their recognized antigens are unknown. One entry per CDR3 protein results from TCRdb running MiXCR on the 5' RACE reads. The profile shows 700,000 to 850,000 distinct CDR3 sequences, 12% of them singletons. Sequenced input: blood, either unsorted or a sorted T cell fraction (not recorded which). The receptor source for this set is a male donor with ankylosing spondylitis.

The V call is TRBV20-1, the J call TRBJ2-7, with TRBD2 matching over 14 bases. Germline values: CDR1 DFQATT, CDR2 SNEGSKA (reference sequence). The CDR3 covers 15 residues. With V trimmed by 2 bases and J by 3 bases, 3 bases remained unmatched. For the CDR3, the DNA is TGCAGTGCTAGAATGGGGACTAGCGGGAGCTACGAGCAGTACTTC. Translation gives CSARMGTSGSYEQYF.

V and J are TRBV5-1 and TRBJ2-5, with TRBD2 matching 8 bases. The germline V gene encodes CDR1 SGHRS and CDR2 YFSETQ. The J segment lost 6 bases and the V segment lost 7 bases, leaving 26 bases of the junction unmatched. The CDR3 consists of 19 residues. The CDR3 protein is CASPLTPVGSGGLGKTQYF. The CDR3 nucleotides read TGCGCCAGCCCCTTGACCCCCGTGGGCAGCGGGGGATTGGGGAAGACCCAGTACTTC.

The chain combines TRBV5-1 with TRBJ2-1; 12 bases fit TRBD2. The germline V gene has CDR1 SGHRS and CDR2 YFSETQ. This CDR3 has 16 residues. The V and J ends lost 4 bases and 4 bases, in that order; junction bases with no gene match: 6. The CDR3 loop is CASSLGTSGWYNEQFF. CDR3 sequence (DNA): TGCGCCAGCAGCCTAGGGACTAGCGGGTGGTACAATGAGCAGTTCTTC.

The genes are TRBV5-5 and TRBJ2-3; 7 nucleotides match TRBD2. The CDR3 has 15 residues. Per the germline V gene, CDR1 is SGHKS and CDR2 is YYEKEE (reference sequence). Germline trimming cut 3 bases from V and 5 bases from J; bases unmatched to any gene: 9. Here the CDR3 reads CASSSSGFLLDTQYF. As DNA, the CDR3 is TGTGCCAGCAGCTCTAGCGGCTTTCTCCTAGATACGCAGTATTTT.

This clonotype was observed a handful of times. The V call is TRBV28, the J call TRBJ2-7, with 14 nucleotides matching TRBD2. V lost 4 bases and J lost 5; bases outside the gene matches: 10. The germline V gene encodes CDR1 MDHEN and CDR2 SYDVKM. The CDR3 runs to 17 residues. The CDR3 reads CASSSPQTSGRAHEQYF. The CDR3 coding sequence is TGTGCCAGCAGTTCCCCCCAGACTAGCGGGAGGGCCCACGAGCAGTACTTC. The variable domain in full, with the rest retrieved from reference TRBV28 and TRBJ2-7, is DVKVTQSSRYLVKRTGEKVFLECVQDMDHENMFWYRQDPGLGLRLIYFSYDVKMKEKGDIPEGYSVSREKKERFSLILESASTNQTSMYLCASSSPQTSGRAHEQYFGPGTRLTVT.

This clonotype has just a few counts. The gene calls are TRBV4-3 and TRBJ2-3, with a weak D call TRBD1 (5 bases). This CDR3 is 15 amino acids long. Germline V gene lookup returns CDR1 LGHNA and CDR2 YSLEER. Deletions cut 4 bases from V and 5 bases from J, with 16 bases between. DNA for the CDR3: TGCGCCAGCAGCCTCGAAGCCCTCAGGGTAGATACGCAGTATTTT. Its translation: CASSLEALRVDTQYF.

This clonotype was picked up a small number of times. This rearrangement joins TRBV5-5 to TRBJ2-3, with TRBD1 as a possible D gene (6 bases). This CDR3 is built from 14 residues. V gave up 3 bases and J gave up 2 bases, with 10 bases separating them. In germline, CDR1 is SGHKS, CDR2 YYEKEE (reference sequence). CDR3 sequence (DNA): TGTGCCAGCAGCTCGCGGACAGACACAGATACGCAGTATTTT. Translated, it gives CASSSRTDTDTQYF.

This clonotype was seen many times. This chain uses TRBV5-1 with TRBJ1-2; D ambiguous. Germline CDR1 is SGHRS and CDR2 is YFSETQ. Deletions cut 1 base from V and 4 bases from J, with 11 bases between. The CDR3 sequence is 14 residues long. The CDR3 nucleotides read TGCGCCAGCAGCTTGCTAGTAGAGAGCTATGGCTACACCTTC. Translation gives CASSLLVESYGYTF. Drawing the rest from reference TRBV5-1 and TRBJ1-2, the complete variable domain is KAGVTQTPRYLIKTRGQQVTLSCSPISGHRSVSWYQQTPGQGLQFLFEYFSETQRNKGNFPGRFSGRQFSNSRSEMNVSTLELGDSALYLCASSLLVESYGYTFGSGTRLTVV.

V usage is TRBV6-1 and J usage is TRBJ2-5; TRBD1 matches at 12 bases. Trimming at V came to 8 bases and at J to 4 bases, leaving 11 bases not matched to a gene. Per the germline V gene, CDR1 is MNHNS and CDR2 is SASEGT. The CDR3 covers 16 residues. The chain's CDR3 is CASSPPGQGARETQYF. The CDR3 DNA sequence: TGTGCCAGCTCCCCTCCGGGACAGGGGGCACGAGAGACCCAGTACTTC.

This sequence joins TRBV7-2 and TRBJ2-7; 7 nucleotides line up with TRBD2. The ends lost 5 bases at V and 6 bases at J; junction bases unmatched: 10. Germline CDR1 is SGHTA and CDR2 is FQGNSA. The CDR3 consists of 14 residues. In DNA, the CDR3 is TGTGCCAGCAGCGCAGCGGGGAGTGGGAGCGAGCAGTACTTC. Encoded protein: CASSAAGSGSEQYF.

There are many counts of this clonotype. V gene TRBV20-1 combines with J gene TRBJ2-7; D possibly corresponds to TRBD1 (6 bases). Germline CDR1 reads DFQATT; CDR2 reads SNEGSKA (reference sequence). The germline V and J ends were trimmed by 6 bases and 9 bases, with 15 bases remaining between them. The CDR3 is 11 amino acids. CDR3: CSAPARGGQYF. The CDR3 region has the DNA TGCAGTGCCCCCGCGCGAGGGGGGCAGTACTTC.

At least ten counts were recorded for this clonotype. The gene calls are TRBV20-1 and TRBJ1-1; no clear D. With 5 bases removed from V and 1 base from J, the gap between germline ends came to 11 bases. The CDR3 is made up of 13 amino acids. Per the germline V gene, CDR1 is DFQATT and CDR2 is SNEGSKA (reference sequence). The DNA for the CDR3 is TGCAGTGCTCCTGGACGGAAGAACACTGAAGCTTTCTTT. Protein: CSAPGRKNTEAFF.

This clonotype was detected only a few times. J is TRBJ2-7 and V is TRBV5-1; 9 nucleotides agree with TRBD1. With V trimmed by 3 bases and J by 2 bases, 6 bases remained unmatched. Germline V gene data show CDR1 as SGHRS and CDR2 as YFSETQ. The CDR3 is made up of 15 amino acids. CDR3 nucleotides: TGCGCCAGCAGCTGGGGGGACAGGGACACCTACGAGCAGTACTTC. Protein product: CASSWGDRDTYEQYF.

The chain carries TRBV3-1 and TRBJ2-1, with 9 bases fitting TRBD2. The CDR3 has 18 residues. The germline CDR1 and CDR2 sequences are LGHDT and YNNKEL (reference sequence). Trimming cost V 6 bases and J 0 bases; bases outside gene matches: 12. Here the CDR3 DNA reads TGTGCCAGCAGTTTTCTTAAGGGCGGGAGGGCCTCCTACAATGAGCAGTTCTTC. Amino acid sequence: CASSFLKGGRASYNEQFF.

This clonotype was seen a few times. The chain combines TRBV20-1 with TRBJ2-7; possible D gene TRBD2, 5 bases. With 6 bases removed from V and 2 bases from J, the gap between germline ends came to 11 bases. Germline CDR1 reads DFQATT; CDR2 reads SNEGSKA (reference sequence). This CDR3 contains 12 residues. The CDR3 protein is CSATRETYEQYF. The CDR3 nucleotides are TGCAGTGCCACGAGGGAGACCTACGAGCAGTACTTC.

This clonotype was counted between two and nine times. CDR3 nucleotides: TGTGCCATCAGTGAGTCTAGGCCGACCACTGAAGCTTTCTTT. Protein sequence: CAISESRPTTEAFF. This chain uses TRBV10-3 with TRBJ1-1, with D hard to call. Trimming left V 0 bases short and J 4 bases short, with 9 bases between. This CDR3 comprises 14 residues. From germline, CDR1 is ENHRY and CDR2 SYGVKD.

This clonotype has more than one count but fewer than ten. The chain carries TRBV5-1 and TRBJ1-1; D gene unclear. The V end lost 0 bases, the J end lost 11 bases, and 11 bases lay between the germline ends. Germline assignment: CDR1 SGHRS and CDR2 YFSETQ. The CDR3 sequence is 12 residues long. CDR3 nucleotides: TGCGCCAGCAGCTTGGAAGGTAATACGGCTTTCTTT. Protein sequence: CASSLEGNTAFF.

This clonotype showed up just a few times. The chain carries TRBV5-6 and TRBJ1-6; D is uncertain. V shed 1 base and J shed 9 bases, with 11 bases lying between them. The CDR3 length is 14 residues. Germline assignment: CDR1 SGHDT and CDR2 YYEEEE. CDR3: CASSLLARGSPLHF. DNA of the CDR3: TGTGCCAGCAGCTTGTTGGCCCGGGGTTCACCCCTCCACTTT.

In this sample, this clonotype turned up a few times. This rearrangement joins TRBV7-2 to TRBJ2-5, with a possible D match to TRBD2 (8 bases). Trimming stripped 1 base from V and 7 bases from J, with 19 bases between. The germline V gene has CDR1 SGHTA and CDR2 FQGNSA. The CDR3 has 16 amino acids. In DNA form, the CDR3 reads TGTGCCAGCAGCTTAGTTGTAGCGGGGACAGAGGGGACCCAGTACTTC. Translated, it gives CASSLVVAGTEGTQYF.

This clonotype has a handful of counts. J is TRBJ2-7 and V is TRBV7-2; TRBD1 might be the D (6 bases). CDR3 length: 13 amino acids. The V and J ends lost 5 bases and 6 bases respectively, with 14 bases between them. Per germline, CDR1 SGHTA and CDR2 FQGNSA. In DNA form, the CDR3 reads TGTGCCAGCAGCGTTCAGACAGGATCCGAGCAGTACTTC. It codes for CASSVQTGSEQYF.

This clonotype was counted a few times. The chain links TRBV20-1 to TRBJ2-7; D is unclear. The CDR3 runs to 15 residues. Trimming stripped 0 bases from V and 4 bases from J, with 16 bases between. Germline V lookup: CDR1 DFQATT, CDR2 SNEGSKA (reference sequence). The CDR3 DNA is TGCAGTGCTAGAGATAACGGCGGACCGGCTTACGAGCAGTACTTC. Translation gives CSARDNGGPAYEQYF.

This clonotype was counted between two and nine times. The V gene is TRBV7-2, the J gene TRBJ2-2; D call uncertain. Trimming cost V 4 bases and J 6 bases, with 15 bases left between them. The CDR3 length is 15 residues. CDR1 and CDR2 (germline): SGHTA, FQGNSA. The CDR3 nucleotides read TGTGCCAGCAGCTCATACTCACAAGGCCCCGGGGAGCTGTTTTTT. Its translation: CASSSYSQGPGELFF. Together with reference TRBV7-2 and TRBJ2-2, the CDR3 gives the full variable domain: GAGVSQSPSNKVTEKGKDVELRCDPISGHTALYWYRQSLGQGLEFLIYFQGNSAPDKSGLPSDRFSAERTGGSVSTLTIQRTQQEDSAVYLCASSSYSQGPGELFFGEGSRLTVL.

The chain is built from TRBV12-3 or TRBV12-4 and TRBJ2-1; 7 bases match TRBD2. The V and J ends lost 4 bases and 1 base, in that order; junction bases with no gene match: 10. This CDR3 has 17 residues. The CDR3 is CASSSLTGLPSYNEQFF. Here the CDR3 DNA reads TGTGCCAGCAGTTCCCTCACGGGACTACCATCCTACAATGAGCAGTTCTTC.

CDR3 sequence (DNA): TGCAGTGCACGGTGGGGGGGCCCCTACGAGCAGTACTTC. As protein: CSARWGGPYEQYF. The V call is TRBV20-1, the J call TRBJ2-7; D might be TRBD2 (7 bases). Germline CDR1 reads DFQATT; CDR2 reads SNEGSKA (reference sequence). V lost 6 bases and J lost 2, with 14 bases in between. The CDR3 sequence is 13 residues long.

This clonotype has ten or more counts. The chain is built from TRBV20-1 and TRBJ1-5, with D hard to call. The CDR3 sequence is 13 residues long. V dropped 3 bases and J dropped 5 bases, with 11 bases sitting between them. Per the germline V gene, CDR1 is DFQATT and CDR2 is SNEGSKA (reference sequence). DNA for the CDR3: TGCAGTGCTAGGTCCGACTTAGATCAGCCCCAGCATTTT. Protein: CSARSDLDQPQHF.

This clonotype was picked up many times. The CDR3 here is CSASSLWAIYNEQFF. The CDR3 nucleotides are TGCAGTGCTAGTTCGCTGTGGGCAATTTACAATGAGCAGTTCTTC. This chain uses TRBV20-1 with TRBJ2-1; D is unresolved. The CDR3 consists of 15 residues. Germline V gene sequence: CDR1 DFQATT, CDR2 SNEGSKA (reference sequence). Trimming left V 3 bases short and J 4 bases short, with 16 bases between.

The chain employs TRBV20-1 and TRBJ2-3; tentatively, D is TRBD1 or TRBD2 (5 bases each). The CDR3 is made up of 16 amino acids. The V end lost 0 bases, the J end lost 6 bases, and 19 bases lay between the germline ends. Germline V CDR1 and CDR2: DFQATT, SNEGSKA (reference sequence). CDR3 residues: CSARDYGLGVLDTQYF. CDR3 coding DNA: TGCAGTGCTAGAGATTACGGACTGGGGGTTCTCGATACGCAGTATTTT.

This clonotype was found a few times. The chain uses TRBV20-1 and TRBJ1-6; TRBD1 might be the D (5 bases). This CDR3 spans 16 amino acids. V gave up 6 bases and J gave up 0 bases, with 15 bases separating them. Germline V gene data show CDR1 as DFQATT and CDR2 as SNEGSKA (reference sequence). The CDR3 region has the DNA TGCAGTGCCCCCATGAGGGGAGGCTCCTATAATTCACCCCTCCACTTT. It encodes CSAPMRGGSYNSPLHF.

This clonotype was observed a handful of times. The genes are TRBV4-3 and TRBJ2-7, with 9 bases lining up with TRBD2. In germline, CDR1 is LGHNA, CDR2 YSLEER. Trimming removed 1 base from V and 2 bases from J; junction bases left unmatched: 6. This CDR3 region has 16 residues. Here the CDR3 reads CASSQAASGDTYEQYF. CDR3 DNA: TGCGCCAGCAGCCAAGCGGCTAGCGGGGATACCTACGAGCAGTACTTC.

This clonotype occurred a few times. The rearrangement links TRBV27 to TRBJ2-7, with a weak D call TRBD2 (6 bases). The CDR3 loop spans 16 amino acids. From germline, CDR1 is MNHEY and CDR2 SMNVEV (reference sequence). Deletions cut 5 bases from V and 4 bases from J, with 21 bases between. In nucleotides, the CDR3 is TGTGCCAGCAGTCCCTTGAGATGGGACGGAGGGTACGAGCAGTACTTC. This translates into CASSPLRWDGGYEQYF.

This clonotype has more than one count but fewer than ten. The chain employs TRBV27 and TRBJ2-2; 9 nucleotides align to TRBD1. The germline V gene has CDR1 MNHEY and CDR2 SMNVEV (reference sequence). The CDR3 length is 14 residues. Losses at the gene ends were 4 bases for V and 7 bases for J; bases not matched to a gene: 4. For the CDR3, the DNA is TGTGCCAGCAGTTACAGGGGGCGCGTCGGGGAGCTGTTTTTT. It yields the protein CASSYRGRVGELFF.

The rearrangement uses TRBV20-1 and TRBJ1-2; no firm D call. The CDR3 spans 14 residues. CDR1 and CDR2 (germline): DFQATT, SNEGSKA (reference sequence). The V end was cut by 5 bases, the J end by 8 bases, with 21 bases between. CDR3 nucleotide sequence: TGCAGTGCTCGTGACTCCCCATCCGGGAAAGGCTACACCTTC. Its protein product is CSARDSPSGKGYTF.